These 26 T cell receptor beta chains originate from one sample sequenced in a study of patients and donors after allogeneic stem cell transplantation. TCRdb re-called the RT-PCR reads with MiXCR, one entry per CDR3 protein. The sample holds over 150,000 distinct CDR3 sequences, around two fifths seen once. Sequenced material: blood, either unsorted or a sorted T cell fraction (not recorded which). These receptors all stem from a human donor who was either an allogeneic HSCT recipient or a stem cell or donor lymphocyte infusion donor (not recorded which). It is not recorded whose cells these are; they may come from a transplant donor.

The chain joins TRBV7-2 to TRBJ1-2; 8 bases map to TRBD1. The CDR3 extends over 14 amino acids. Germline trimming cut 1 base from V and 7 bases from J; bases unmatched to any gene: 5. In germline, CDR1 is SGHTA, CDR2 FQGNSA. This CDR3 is CASSLVQGARGYTF. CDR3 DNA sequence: TGTGCCAGCAGCTTAGTCCAGGGGGCTCGTGGCTACACCTTC.

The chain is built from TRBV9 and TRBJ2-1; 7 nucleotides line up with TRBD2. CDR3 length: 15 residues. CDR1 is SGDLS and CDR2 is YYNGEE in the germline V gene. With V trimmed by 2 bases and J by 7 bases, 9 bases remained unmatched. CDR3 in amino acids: CASSVWGRAGNEQFF. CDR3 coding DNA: TGTGCCAGCAGCGTTTGGGGGAGGGCCGGGAATGAGCAGTTCTTC.

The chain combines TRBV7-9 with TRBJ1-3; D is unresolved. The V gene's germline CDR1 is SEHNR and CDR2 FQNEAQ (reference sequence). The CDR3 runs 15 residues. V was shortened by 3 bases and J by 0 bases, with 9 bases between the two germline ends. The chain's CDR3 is CASSLAVGSGNTIYF. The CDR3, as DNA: TGTGCCAGCAGCTTGGCGGTAGGCTCTGGAAACACCATATATTTT.

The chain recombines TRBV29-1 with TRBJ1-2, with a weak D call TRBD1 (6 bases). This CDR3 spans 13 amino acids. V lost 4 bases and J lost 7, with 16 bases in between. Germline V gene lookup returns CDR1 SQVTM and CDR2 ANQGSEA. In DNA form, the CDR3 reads TGCAGCGTTGTGAAGGACAGTACTAGTGGCTACACCTTC. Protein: CSVVKDSTSGYTF.

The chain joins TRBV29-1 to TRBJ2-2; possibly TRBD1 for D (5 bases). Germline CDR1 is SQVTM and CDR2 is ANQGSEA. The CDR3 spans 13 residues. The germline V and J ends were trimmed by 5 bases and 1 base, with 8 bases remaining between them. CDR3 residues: CSVLTENTGELFF. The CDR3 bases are TGCAGCGTTTTGACAGAGAACACCGGGGAGCTGTTTTTT.

CDR3 in amino acids: CASSPTPGFYGYTF. Here the CDR3 DNA reads TGTGCCAGCAGCCCTACACCAGGGTTCTATGGCTACACCTTC. This chain uses TRBV7-2 with TRBJ1-2, with D possibly matching TRBD1 (5 bases). Trimming shortened V by 5 bases and J by 4 bases, and 14 bases separated the two germline ends. The CDR3 has 14 residues. Germline CDR1 SGHTA, CDR2 FQGNSA. The full variable domain, completed using reference TRBV7-2 and TRBJ1-2, is GAGVSQSPSNKVTEKGKDVELRCDPISGHTALYWYRQSLGQGLEFLIYFQGNSAPDKSGLPSDRFSAERTGGSVSTLTIQRTQQEDSAVYLCASSPTPGFYGYTFGSGTRLTVV.

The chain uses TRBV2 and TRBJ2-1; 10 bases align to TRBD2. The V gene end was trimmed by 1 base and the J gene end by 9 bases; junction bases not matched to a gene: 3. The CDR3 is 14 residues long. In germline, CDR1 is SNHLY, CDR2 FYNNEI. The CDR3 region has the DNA TGTGCCAGCAGTGAAGTGCTAGCGGGAGCTGAGCAGTTCTTC. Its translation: CASSEVLAGAEQFF.

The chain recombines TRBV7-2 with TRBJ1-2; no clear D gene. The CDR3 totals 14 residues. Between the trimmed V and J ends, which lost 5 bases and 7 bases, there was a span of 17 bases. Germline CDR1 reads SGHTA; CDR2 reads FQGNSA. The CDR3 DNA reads TGTGCCAGCAGCCCTCCATTGGTAGAGGGTGGCTACACCTTC. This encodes CASSPPLVEGGYTF.

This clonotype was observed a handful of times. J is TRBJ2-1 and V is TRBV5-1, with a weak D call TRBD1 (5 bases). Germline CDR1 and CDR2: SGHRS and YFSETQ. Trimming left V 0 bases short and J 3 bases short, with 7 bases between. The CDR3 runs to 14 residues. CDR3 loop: CASSLGQIYNEQFF. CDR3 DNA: TGCGCCAGCAGCTTGGGACAGATCTACAATGAGCAGTTCTTC.

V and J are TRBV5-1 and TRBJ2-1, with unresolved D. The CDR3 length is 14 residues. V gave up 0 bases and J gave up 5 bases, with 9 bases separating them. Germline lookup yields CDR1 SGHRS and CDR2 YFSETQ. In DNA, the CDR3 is TGCGCCAGCAGCTTGGGCCCGCGGCACAATGAGCAGTTCTTC. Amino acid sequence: CASSLGPRHNEQFF.

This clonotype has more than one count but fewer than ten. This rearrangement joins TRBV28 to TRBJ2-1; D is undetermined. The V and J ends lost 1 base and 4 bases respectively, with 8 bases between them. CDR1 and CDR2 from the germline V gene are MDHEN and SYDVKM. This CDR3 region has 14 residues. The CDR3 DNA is TGTGCCAGCAGTTTATACGACAATTACAATGAGCAGTTCTTC. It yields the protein CASSLYDNYNEQFF.

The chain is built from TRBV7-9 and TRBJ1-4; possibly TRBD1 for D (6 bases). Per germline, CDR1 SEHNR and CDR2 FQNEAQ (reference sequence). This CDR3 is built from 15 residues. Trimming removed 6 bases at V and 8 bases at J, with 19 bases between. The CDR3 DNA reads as TGTGCCAGCAGACATAGCGACAGGCCGTGGGAAAAACTGTTTTTT. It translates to CASRHSDRPWEKLFF.

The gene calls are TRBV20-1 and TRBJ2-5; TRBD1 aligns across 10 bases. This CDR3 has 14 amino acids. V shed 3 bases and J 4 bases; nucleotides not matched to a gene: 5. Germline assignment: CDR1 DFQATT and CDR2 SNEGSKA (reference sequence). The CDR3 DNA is TGCAGTGCTAGCCTAGACAGGGGGCGAGAGACCCAGTACTTC. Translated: CSASLDRGRETQYF.

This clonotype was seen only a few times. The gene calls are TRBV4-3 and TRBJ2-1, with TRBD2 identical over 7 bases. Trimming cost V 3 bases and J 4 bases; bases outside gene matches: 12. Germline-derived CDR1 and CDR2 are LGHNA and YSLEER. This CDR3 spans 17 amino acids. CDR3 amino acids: CASSHDEREASYNEQFF. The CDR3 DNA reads TGCGCCAGCAGCCACGACGAGCGGGAAGCGAGTTACAATGAGCAGTTCTTC.

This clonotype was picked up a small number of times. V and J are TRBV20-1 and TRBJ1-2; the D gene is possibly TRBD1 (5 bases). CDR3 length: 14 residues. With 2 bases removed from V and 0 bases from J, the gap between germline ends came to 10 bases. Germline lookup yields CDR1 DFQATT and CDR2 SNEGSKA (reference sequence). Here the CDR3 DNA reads TGCAGTGCTAGAAGGGGACGGACTAACTATGGCTACACCTTC. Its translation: CSARRGRTNYGYTF.

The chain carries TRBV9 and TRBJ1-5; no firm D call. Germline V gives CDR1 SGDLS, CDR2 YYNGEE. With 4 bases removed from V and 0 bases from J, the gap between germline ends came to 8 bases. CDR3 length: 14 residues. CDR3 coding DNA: TGTGCCAGCAGCCCGACCCCTAGCAATCAGCCCCAGCATTTT. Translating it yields CASSPTPSNQPQHF.

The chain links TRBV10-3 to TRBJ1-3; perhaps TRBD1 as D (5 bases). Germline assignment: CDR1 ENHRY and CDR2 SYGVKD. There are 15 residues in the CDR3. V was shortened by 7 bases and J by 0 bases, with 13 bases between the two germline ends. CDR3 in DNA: TGTGCCATCACCCCAGACAGTTTCTCTGGAAACACCATATATTTT. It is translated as CAITPDSFSGNTIYF.

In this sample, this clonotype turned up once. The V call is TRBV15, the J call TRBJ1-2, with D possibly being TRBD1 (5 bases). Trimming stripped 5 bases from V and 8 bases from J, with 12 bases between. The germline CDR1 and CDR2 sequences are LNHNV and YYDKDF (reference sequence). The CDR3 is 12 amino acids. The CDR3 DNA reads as TGTGCCACCAGCGGGGGGTGGCAAGGCTACACCTTC. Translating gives CATSGGWQGYTF.

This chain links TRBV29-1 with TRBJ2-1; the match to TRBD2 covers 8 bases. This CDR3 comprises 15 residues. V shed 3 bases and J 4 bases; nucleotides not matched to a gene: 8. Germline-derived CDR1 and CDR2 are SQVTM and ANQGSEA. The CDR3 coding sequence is TGCAGCGTTGAGACTAGCGTGCTTCTATACAATGAGCAGTTCTTC. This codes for CSVETSVLLYNEQFF.

This CDR3 reads CASSTTPGSYEQYF. DNA for the CDR3: TGCGCCAGCAGCACGACACCCGGCTCCTACGAGCAGTACTTC. The chain is built from TRBV5-1 and TRBJ2-7; no definite D call. CDR1 is SGHRS and CDR2 is YFSETQ in the germline V gene. The CDR3 contains 14 residues. Trimming took off 4 bases at V and 0 bases at J, with 11 bases between the two ends.

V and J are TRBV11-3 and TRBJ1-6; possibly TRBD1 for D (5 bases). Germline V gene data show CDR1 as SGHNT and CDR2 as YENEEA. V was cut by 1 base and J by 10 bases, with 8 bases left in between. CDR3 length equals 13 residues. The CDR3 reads CASSLGGVSPLHF. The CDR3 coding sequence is TGTGCCAGCAGCTTAGGAGGGGTCTCACCCCTCCACTTT.

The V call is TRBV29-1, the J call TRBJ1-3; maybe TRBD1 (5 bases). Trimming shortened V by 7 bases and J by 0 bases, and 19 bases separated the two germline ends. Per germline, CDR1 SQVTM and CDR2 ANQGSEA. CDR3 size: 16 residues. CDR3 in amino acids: CSARDGGPISGNTIYF. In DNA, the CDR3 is TGCAGCGCACGGGACGGAGGCCCGATCTCTGGAAACACCATATATTTT.

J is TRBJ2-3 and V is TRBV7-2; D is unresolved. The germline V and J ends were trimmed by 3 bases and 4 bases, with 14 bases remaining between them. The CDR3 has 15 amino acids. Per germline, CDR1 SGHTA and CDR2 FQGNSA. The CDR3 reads CASSFSRGVADTQYF. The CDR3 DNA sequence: TGTGCCAGCAGCTTTTCTAGAGGAGTGGCAGATACGCAGTATTTT.

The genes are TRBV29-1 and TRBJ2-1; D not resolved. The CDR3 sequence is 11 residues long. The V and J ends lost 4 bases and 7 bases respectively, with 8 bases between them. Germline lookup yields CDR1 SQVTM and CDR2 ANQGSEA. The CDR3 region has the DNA TGCAGCGTTGTGACTCTTAATGAGCAGTTCTTC. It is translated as CSVVTLNEQFF.

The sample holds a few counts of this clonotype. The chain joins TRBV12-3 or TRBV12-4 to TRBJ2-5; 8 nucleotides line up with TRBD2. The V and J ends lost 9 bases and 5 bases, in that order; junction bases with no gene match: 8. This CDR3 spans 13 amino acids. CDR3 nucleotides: TGTGCCAGTGAGGGTCGCGGGGGGGAGACCCAGTACTTC. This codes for CASEGRGGETQYF.

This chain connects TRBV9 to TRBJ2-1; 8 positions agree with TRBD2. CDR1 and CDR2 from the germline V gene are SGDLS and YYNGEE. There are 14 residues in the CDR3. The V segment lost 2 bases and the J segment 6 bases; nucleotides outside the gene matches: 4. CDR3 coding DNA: TGTGCCAGCAGCGTTAGCGGGATAGGCAATGAGCAGTTCTTC. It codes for CASSVSGIGNEQFF.